This entry describes one T cell receptor (beta chain). Its antigen is still unknown. Method: immunoSEQ multiplex PCR; TCRdb's copy keeps in-frame clones and lacks some. The sample has approximately 50,000 clones; more than 75% are singletons. These data belong to a study of OX40 agonist ivuxolimab in advanced cancers. Study-wide background: Participants, about 83% male, averaged approximately 56 years of age, ranging from roughly 20 to 85.

Germline CDR1 WNHNN, CDR2 SYGVQD (reference sequence). J gave up 9 bases and V 0 bases, and 8 bases lay outside the gene matches. The CDR3 is 15 residues long. Broader study findings: At 0.1 to 3.0 mg/kg and by week 6, CD4+ and CD8+ T cells in the blood had expanded clonally.

This TCR was sampled from an adult with an advanced solid tumor such as melanoma, head and neck, liver or kidney cancer. The sample was CD4+ or CD8+ T cells sorted from blood, taken in a trial of the OX40 agonist ivuxolimab. This chain connects TRBV10-1 to TRBJ2-1; 7 bases fit TRBD2. The CDR3 DNA follows: TGCGCCAGCAGTGAGTCTACGCGGGAGCTGGTTGAGCAGTTCTTC. It is translated as CASSESTRELVEQFF.